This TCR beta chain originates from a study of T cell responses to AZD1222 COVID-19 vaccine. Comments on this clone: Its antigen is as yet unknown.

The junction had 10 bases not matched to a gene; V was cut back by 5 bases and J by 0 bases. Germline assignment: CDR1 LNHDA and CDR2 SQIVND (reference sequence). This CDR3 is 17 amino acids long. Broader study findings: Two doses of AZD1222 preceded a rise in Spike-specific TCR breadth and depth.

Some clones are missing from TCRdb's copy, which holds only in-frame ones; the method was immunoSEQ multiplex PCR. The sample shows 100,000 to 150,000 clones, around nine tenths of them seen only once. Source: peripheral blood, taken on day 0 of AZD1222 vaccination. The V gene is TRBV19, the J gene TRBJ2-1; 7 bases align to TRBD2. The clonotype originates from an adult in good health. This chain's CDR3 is CASSSRLAHSSYNEQFF. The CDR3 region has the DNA TGTGCCAGTAGTTCACGACTAGCACATAGCTCCTACAATGAGCAGTTCTTC.